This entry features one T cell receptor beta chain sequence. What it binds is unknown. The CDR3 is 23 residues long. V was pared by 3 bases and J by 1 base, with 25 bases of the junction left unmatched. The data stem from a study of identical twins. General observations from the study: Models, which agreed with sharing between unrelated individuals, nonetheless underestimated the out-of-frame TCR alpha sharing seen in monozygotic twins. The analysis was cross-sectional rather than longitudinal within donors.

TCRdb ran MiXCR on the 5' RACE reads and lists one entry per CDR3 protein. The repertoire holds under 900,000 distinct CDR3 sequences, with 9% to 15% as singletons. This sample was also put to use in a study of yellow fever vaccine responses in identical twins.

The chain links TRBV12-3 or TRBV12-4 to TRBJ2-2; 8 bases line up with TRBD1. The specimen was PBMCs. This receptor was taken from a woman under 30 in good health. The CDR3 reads CASSFRGWVIFGPGGRNTGELFF. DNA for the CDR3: TGTGCCAGCAGTTTTAGGGGGTGGGTGATTTTTGGGCCAGGGGGCCGGAACACCGGGGAGCTGTTTTTT.